These 5 T cell receptor beta chains were all obtained from the same sample, sequenced in a study of blood T cell repertoires in COVID-19. Sequencing was performed with immunoSEQ multiplex PCR; in TCRdb, only in-frame clones are kept and a portion is missing. The sample carries 70,000 to 75,000 clones, around 85% recorded once. Sequenced material: peripheral blood. All receptors derive from a man between 65 and 80 years old with acute or convalescent COVID-19.

The V gene is TRBV9, the J gene TRBJ2-5; D gene ambiguous. The germline V and J ends were trimmed by 2 bases and 1 base, with 15 bases remaining between them. Germline CDR1 is SGDLS and CDR2 is YYNGEE. This CDR3 spans 16 amino acids. The CDR3 DNA reads as TGTGCCAGCAGCGTCCCCCCGCTAGGCGGCCAAGAGACCCAGTACTTC. It translates to CASSVPPLGGQETQYF. Full variable domain (remainder filled in from reference TRBV9 and TRBJ2-5): DSGVTQTPKHLITATGQRVTLRCSPRSGDLSVYWYQQSLDQGLQFLIQYYNGEERAKGNILERFSAQQFPDLHSELNLSSLELGDSALYFCASSVPPLGGQETQYFGPGTRLLVL.

DNA for the CDR3: TGTGCCAGCAGCCAGAACAATCAAGAGACCCAGTACTTC. Translated, it gives CASSQNNQETQYF. The V call is TRBV14, the J call TRBJ2-5; no reliable D call. Trimming left V 3 bases short and J 2 bases short, with 7 bases between. The germline V gene has CDR1 SGHDN and CDR2 FVKESK. The CDR3 contains 13 residues.

The chain uses TRBV30 and TRBJ2-4; no definite D call. This CDR3 has 12 residues. V was cut by 4 bases and J by 0 bases, with 4 bases left in between. CDR1 and CDR2 from the germline V gene are GTSNPN and SVGIG (reference sequence). The DNA of the CDR3 is TGTGCCTGGAAACTAGCCAAAAACATTCAGTACTTC. Its translation is CAWKLAKNIQYF.

The chain employs TRBV18 and TRBJ2-2, with D possibly matching TRBD2 (6 bases). This CDR3 has 18 residues. With 3 bases removed from V and 0 bases from J, the gap between germline ends came to 17 bases. CDR1 is KGHSH and CDR2 is LQKENI in the germline V gene. The CDR3 DNA follows: TGTGCCAGCTCACCCTTTCTTATAGCGGACGCGAACACCGGGGAGCTGTTTTTT. This codes for CASSPFLIADANTGELFF.

The rearrangement links TRBV6-6 to TRBJ1-2; no firm D call. Trimming left V 0 bases short and J 4 bases short, with 9 bases between. In germline, CDR1 is MNHNY, CDR2 SVGAGI (reference sequence). The CDR3 totals 14 residues. This CDR3 reads CASSYSRGGYGYTF. The DNA of the CDR3 is TGTGCCAGCAGTTACTCTCGGGGAGGCTATGGCTACACCTTC.